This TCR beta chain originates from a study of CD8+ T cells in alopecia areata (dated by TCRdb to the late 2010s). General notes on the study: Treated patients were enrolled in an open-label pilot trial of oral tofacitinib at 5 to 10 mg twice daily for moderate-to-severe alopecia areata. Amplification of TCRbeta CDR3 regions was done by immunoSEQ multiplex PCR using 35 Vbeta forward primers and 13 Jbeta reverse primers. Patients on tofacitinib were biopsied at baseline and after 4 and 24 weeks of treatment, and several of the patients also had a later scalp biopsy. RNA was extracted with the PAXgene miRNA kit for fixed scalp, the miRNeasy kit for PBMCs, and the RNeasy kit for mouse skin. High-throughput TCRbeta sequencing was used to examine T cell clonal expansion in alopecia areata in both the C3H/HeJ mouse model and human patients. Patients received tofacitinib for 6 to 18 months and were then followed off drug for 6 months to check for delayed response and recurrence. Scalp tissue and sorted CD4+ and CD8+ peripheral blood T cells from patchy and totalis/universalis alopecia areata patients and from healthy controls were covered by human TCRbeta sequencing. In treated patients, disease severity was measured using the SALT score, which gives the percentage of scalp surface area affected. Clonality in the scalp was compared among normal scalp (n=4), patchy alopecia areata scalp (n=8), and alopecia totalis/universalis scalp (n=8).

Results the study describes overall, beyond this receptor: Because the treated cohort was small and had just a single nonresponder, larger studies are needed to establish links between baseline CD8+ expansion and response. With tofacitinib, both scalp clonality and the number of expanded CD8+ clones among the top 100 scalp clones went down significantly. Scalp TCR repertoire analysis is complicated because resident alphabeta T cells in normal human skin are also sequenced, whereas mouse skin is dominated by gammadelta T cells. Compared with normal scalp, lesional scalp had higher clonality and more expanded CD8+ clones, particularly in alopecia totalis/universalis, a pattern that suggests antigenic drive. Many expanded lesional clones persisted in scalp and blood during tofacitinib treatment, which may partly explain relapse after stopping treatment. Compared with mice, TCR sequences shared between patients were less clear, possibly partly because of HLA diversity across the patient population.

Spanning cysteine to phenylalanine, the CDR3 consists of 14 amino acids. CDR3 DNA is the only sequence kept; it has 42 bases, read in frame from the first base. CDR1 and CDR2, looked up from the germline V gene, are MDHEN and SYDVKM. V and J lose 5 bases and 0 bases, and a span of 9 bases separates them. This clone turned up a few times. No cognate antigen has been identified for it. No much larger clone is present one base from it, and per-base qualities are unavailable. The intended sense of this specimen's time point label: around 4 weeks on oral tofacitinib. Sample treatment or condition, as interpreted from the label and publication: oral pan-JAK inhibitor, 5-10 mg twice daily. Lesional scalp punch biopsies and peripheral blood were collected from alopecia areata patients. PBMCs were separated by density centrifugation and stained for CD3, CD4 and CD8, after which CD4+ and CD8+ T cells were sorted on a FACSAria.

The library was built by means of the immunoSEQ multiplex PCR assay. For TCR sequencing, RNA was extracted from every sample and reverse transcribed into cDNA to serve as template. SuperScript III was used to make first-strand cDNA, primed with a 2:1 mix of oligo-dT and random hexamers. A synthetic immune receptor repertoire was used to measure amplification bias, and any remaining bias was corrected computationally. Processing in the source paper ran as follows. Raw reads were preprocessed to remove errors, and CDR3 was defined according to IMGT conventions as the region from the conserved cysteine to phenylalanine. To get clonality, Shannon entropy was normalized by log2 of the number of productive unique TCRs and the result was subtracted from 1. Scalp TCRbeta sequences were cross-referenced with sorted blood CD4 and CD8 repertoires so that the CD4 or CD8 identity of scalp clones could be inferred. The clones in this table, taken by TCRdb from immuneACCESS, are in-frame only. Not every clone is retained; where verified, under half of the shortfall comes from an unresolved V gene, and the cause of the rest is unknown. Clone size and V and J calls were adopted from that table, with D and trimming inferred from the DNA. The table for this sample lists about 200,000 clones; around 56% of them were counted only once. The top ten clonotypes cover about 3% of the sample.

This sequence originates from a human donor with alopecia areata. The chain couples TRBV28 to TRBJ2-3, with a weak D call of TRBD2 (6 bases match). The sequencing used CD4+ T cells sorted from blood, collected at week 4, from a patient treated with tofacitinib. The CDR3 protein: CASSPGTSTDTQYF. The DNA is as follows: TGTGCCAGCAGTCCCGGGACTAGCACAGATACGCAGTATTTT.